This TCR beta chain was recorded in a study of response to subunit inactivated influenza vaccine. Trimming removed 3 bases at V and 5 bases at J, with 21 bases between. CDR3 length equals 17 residues. In germline, CDR1 is MGHRA, CDR2 YSYEKL. On this clonotype: The antigen is not known.

The study, taken as a whole, reports: Each seasonal flu vaccination may recruit only limited new T cells, authors suggested.

TCRdb itself ran the RT-PCR reads through MiXCR, one entry per CDR3 protein. The sample carries under 200,000 distinct CDR3 sequences, approximately 12% recorded once. This same sample was also part of a study on T cells expressing NK-cell markers. Per that paper: cDNA encoding TCR beta was synthesized via 5'RACE template switching incorporating UMIs. According to the study, TCR beta repertoires originated from sorted CD3+CD56+NKG2C+, CD3+CD56+NKG2C- and CD3+CD56-NKG2C+ T cells.

The chain employs TRBV4-1 and TRBJ2-3; D might be TRBD1 (8 bases). The input for sequencing was CD8+ T cells sorted from PBMCs, taken roughly 12 days after vaccination. The source is a man in his fifties who received an inactivated influenza vaccine. The CDR3 DNA is TGCGCCAGCAGCCAGGGAGGGGAAACAGGGGGAATAGATACGCAGTATTTT. This sequence encodes CASSQGGETGGIDTQYF.